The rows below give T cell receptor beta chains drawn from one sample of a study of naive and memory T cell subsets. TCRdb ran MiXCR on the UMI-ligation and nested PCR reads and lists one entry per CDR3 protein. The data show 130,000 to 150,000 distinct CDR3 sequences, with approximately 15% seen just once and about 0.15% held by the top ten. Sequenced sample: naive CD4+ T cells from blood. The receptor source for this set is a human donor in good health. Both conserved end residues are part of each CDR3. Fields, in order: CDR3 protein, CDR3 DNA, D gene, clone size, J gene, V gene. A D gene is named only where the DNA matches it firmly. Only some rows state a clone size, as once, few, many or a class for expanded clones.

CDR3: CASSSRSGAYNEQFF
DNA: TGTGCCAGCAGTTCTAGAAGCGGGGCGTACAATGAGCAGTTCTTC
D: TRBD2
size: few
J: TRBJ2-1
V: TRBV12-3/TRBV12-4

CDR3: CATSDFVAGNTGELFF
DNA: TGTGCCACCAGTGATTTCGTAGCCGGGAACACCGGGGAGCTGTTTTTT
D: NA
size: NA
J: TRBJ2-2
V: TRBV24-1

CDR3: CSARFGQLTGELFF
DNA: TGCAGTGCTAGATTTGGACAGCTCACCGGGGAGCTGTTTTTT
D: NA
size: NA
J: TRBJ2-2
V: TRBV20-1

CDR3: CASSLGLAGLYEQYF
DNA: TGTGCCAGCAGCCTGGGACTAGCGGGCCTCTACGAGCAGTACTTC
D: TRBD2
size: few
J: TRBJ2-7
V: TRBV3-1

CDR3: CASSGLKGSPTQYF
DNA: TGTGCCAGCAGCGGGCTGAAGGGGAGCCCGACCCAGTACTTC
D: NA
size: NA
J: TRBJ2-5
V: TRBV2

CDR3: CSVKGTGNTEAFF
DNA: TGCAGCGTCAAAGGGACGGGGAACACTGAAGCTTTCTTT
D: NA
size: few
J: TRBJ1-1
V: TRBV29-1

CDR3: CASRGLADNEQFF
DNA: TGTGCCAGCAGGGGACTAGCTGACAATGAGCAGTTCTTC
D: TRBD2
size: NA
J: TRBJ2-1
V: TRBV6-2/TRBV6-3

CDR3: CASSLFGRAHLAKNIQYF
DNA: TGTGCCAGCAGCTTATTCGGTCGAGCACATCTAGCCAAAAACATTCAGTACTTC
D: NA
size: NA
J: TRBJ2-4
V: TRBV11-2

CDR3: CASSLTSAEYNEQFF
DNA: TGTGCCAGCAGTTTGACTAGCGCGGAGTACAATGAGCAGTTCTTC
D: TRBD2
size: NA
J: TRBJ2-1
V: TRBV12-3/TRBV12-4

CDR3: CASSTPSGGRAREQYF
DNA: TGTGCCAGCAGTACCCCCTCCGGCGGGAGGGCCCGGGAGCAGTACTTC
D: TRBD2
size: many
J: TRBJ2-7
V: TRBV6-5

CDR3: CAWSVSHGRKGPDYLRSYNEQFF
DNA: TGTGCCTGGAGTGTAAGCCACGGCCGGAAAGGACCCGACTATTTGAGGTCCTACAATGAGCAGTTCTTC
D: NA
size: few
J: TRBJ2-1
V: TRBV30

CDR3: CSVKPTSGDTQYF
DNA: TGCAGCGTTAAACCTACCTCCGGAGATACGCAGTATTTT
D: NA
size: NA
J: TRBJ2-3
V: TRBV29-1

CDR3: CASRRRQVTDTQYF
DNA: TGTGCCAGTCGACGGAGACAGGTCACAGATACGCAGTATTTT
D: NA
size: NA
J: TRBJ2-3
V: TRBV5-6

CDR3: CSATVGWGRQGSQPQHF
DNA: TGCAGTGCTACCGTGGGGTGGGGGAGACAGGGGAGTCAGCCCCAGCATTTT
D: TRBD1
size: NA
J: TRBJ1-5
V: TRBV20-1

CDR3: CASSLGRAQQFF
DNA: TGCGCCAGCAGCTTGGGACGGGCTCAGCAGTTCTTC
D: NA
size: few
J: TRBJ2-1
V: TRBV5-1

CDR3: CASSRPDGYSGNTIYF
DNA: TGTGCCAGCAGCCGGCCTGACGGATACTCTGGAAACACCATATATTTT
D: NA
size: NA
J: TRBJ1-3
V: TRBV6-2/TRBV6-3

CDR3: CASKKGPLGAKNIQYF
DNA: TGTGCCAGCAAGAAGGGCCCTTTAGGGGCCAAAAACATTCAGTACTTC
D: NA
size: NA
J: TRBJ2-4
V: TRBV6-2/TRBV6-3

CDR3: CASSLVAFSYEQYF
DNA: TGTGCCAGCAGCTTGGTGGCCTTCTCCTACGAGCAGTACTTC
D: NA
size: NA
J: TRBJ2-7
V: TRBV5-5

CDR3: CASSKGQGAFGVNSPLHF
DNA: TGTGCCAGCAGCAAGGGACAGGGGGCTTTTGGGGTTAATTCACCCCTCCACTTT
D: TRBD1
size: NA
J: TRBJ1-6
V: TRBV12-3/TRBV12-4

CDR3: CSVEQGGSEAFF
DNA: TGCAGCGTTGAACAGGGAGGATCTGAAGCTTTCTTT
D: NA
size: NA
J: TRBJ1-1
V: TRBV29-1

CDR3: CSAEKDPNTEAFF
DNA: TGCAGCGCAGAAAAAGACCCTAACACTGAAGCTTTCTTT
D: NA
size: NA
J: TRBJ1-1
V: TRBV29-1

CDR3: CASSVEGATEAFF
DNA: TGTGCCAGCAGCGTAGAAGGGGCCACTGAAGCTTTCTTT
D: NA
size: NA
J: TRBJ1-1
V: TRBV9

CDR3: CATQDRNTEAFF
DNA: TGCGCCACCCAGGACAGGAACACTGAAGCTTTCTTT
D: NA
size: NA
J: TRBJ1-1
V: TRBV10-2

CDR3: CASSLIGQGARYGYTF
DNA: TGTGCCAGCAGCTTAATAGGACAGGGGGCGAGATATGGCTACACCTTC
D: TRBD1
size: few
J: TRBJ1-2
V: TRBV7-9

CDR3: CASSLATAPGTQYF
DNA: TGTGCCAGCAGCTTAGCCACTGCGCCAGGGACCCAGTACTTC
D: NA
size: NA
J: TRBJ2-5
V: TRBV7-2

CDR3: CASSLRGTSVDNEQFF
DNA: TGTGCCAGCAGCCTTAGAGGGACTAGCGTAGACAATGAGCAGTTCTTC
D: TRBD2
size: NA
J: TRBJ2-1
V: TRBV11-2

CDR3: CSVEGGDYNEQFF
DNA: TGCAGCGTTGAGGGGGGTGACTACAATGAGCAGTTCTTC
D: NA
size: many
J: TRBJ2-1
V: TRBV29-1

CDR3: CASSYRGAGAEQFF
DNA: TGTGCCAGCAGTTACAGGGGGGCTGGCGCTGAGCAGTTCTTC
D: TRBD1
size: few
J: TRBJ2-1
V: TRBV27

CDR3: CASSLSGNSNQPQHF
DNA: TGTGCCAGCAGCTTATCCGGAAATAGCAATCAGCCCCAGCATTTT
D: NA
size: few
J: TRBJ1-5
V: TRBV7-2

CDR3: CASRLPGQGENEQFF
DNA: TGTGCCAGCAGATTACCGGGACAGGGGGAAAACGAGCAGTTCTTC
D: TRBD1
size: many
J: TRBJ2-1
V: TRBV7-9

CDR3: CSAGGQGVFF
DNA: TGCAGTGCTGGGGGGCAGGGAGTTTTCTTT
D: NA
size: few
J: TRBJ1-1
V: TRBV20-1

CDR3: CSARTSVRNEQFF
DNA: TGCAGTGCTAGGACTAGCGTTAGGAATGAGCAGTTCTTC
D: TRBD2
size: few
J: TRBJ2-1
V: TRBV20-1

CDR3: CASSRQGLAGPDTQYF
DNA: TGTGCCAGCAGCCGCCAGGGGCTAGCGGGCCCAGATACGCAGTATTTT
D: NA
size: NA
J: TRBJ2-3
V: TRBV21-1

CDR3: CASSQVPTGDGANVLTF
DNA: TGCGCCAGCAGCCAGGTACCGACAGGGGATGGGGCCAACGTCCTGACTTTC
D: TRBD1
size: NA
J: TRBJ2-6
V: TRBV4-1

CDR3: CASTPSATRSTDTQYF
DNA: TGCGCCAGCACGCCCTCGGCTACCCGGAGCACAGATACGCAGTATTTT
D: NA
size: NA
J: TRBJ2-3
V: TRBV5-1

CDR3: CASSLDRAPYNEQFF
DNA: TGTGCCAGCAGTTTGGACAGGGCCCCCTACAATGAGCAGTTCTTC
D: TRBD1
size: few
J: TRBJ2-1
V: TRBV6-2/TRBV6-3

CDR3: CAISDGSGRGQETQYF
DNA: TGTGCCATCAGTGACGGTAGCGGGAGAGGACAAGAGACCCAGTACTTC
D: TRBD2
size: few
J: TRBJ2-5
V: TRBV10-3

CDR3: CASSLRTGRTEAFF
DNA: TGTGCCAGCAGCTTGAGGACAGGGAGAACTGAAGCTTTCTTT
D: TRBD1
size: many
J: TRBJ1-1
V: TRBV5-5

CDR3: CASSRTQAGYEQYF
DNA: TGTGCCAGCAGCAGGACTCAAGCGGGTTACGAGCAGTACTTC
D: NA
size: NA
J: TRBJ2-7
V: TRBV3-1

CDR3: CATGRDQETQYF
DNA: TGTGCCACCGGGAGGGATCAAGAGACCCAGTACTTC
D: TRBD2
size: NA
J: TRBJ2-5
V: TRBV15

CDR3: CASSPTSDRVYNEQFF
DNA: TGTGCCAGCAGCCCTACTAGCGACCGCGTGTACAATGAGCAGTTCTTC
D: TRBD2
size: few
J: TRBJ2-1
V: TRBV12-3/TRBV12-4